These T cell receptor beta chains were read from a single sample in a study of cytomegalovirus exposure and HLA in healthy donors. The data were produced by immunoSEQ multiplex PCR, yet TCRdb's version contains in-frame clones alone and is incomplete. This table holds about 180,000 clones, around 82% found once. The sequenced sample consisted of PBMCs. The receptor source for this set is a young man in good health and CMV-seronegative. CDR3s leave out the opening cysteine and the closing phenylalanine or tryptophan. A D gene is named only where the DNA matches it firmly.

D gene,V gene,J gene,CDR3 protein
NA,TRBV19,TRBJ2-5,ASSIGRSTETQY
TRBD1,TRBV6-4,TRBJ1-1,ASSATGGDTEAF
NA,TRBV28,TRBJ2-1,ASSSRDNPYNEQF
TRBD1,TRBV7-9,TRBJ1-4,SSSQGQGAQNEKLF
TRBD1,TRBV6-1,TRBJ2-3,ASSPGQGYSDTQY
NA,TRBV5-1,TRBJ1-1,ASSLEATMDTEAF
TRBD1,TRBV29-1,TRBJ1-4,SVTGDEKLF
NA,TRBV27,NA,ASRGAGSYEQY
NA,TRBV19,TRBJ2-1,ASSLSRGDEQF
NA,TRBV6-1,TRBJ1-5,ASSVRSGDKPQH
NA,TRBV23-1,TRBJ1-5,ASSQSAQGYQPQH
TRBD2,TRBV11-2,TRBJ2-3,ASSFLGRGVTDTQY
NA,TRBV5-4,TRBJ2-1,ASSFRVRPNEQF
TRBD1,TRBV5-1,TRBJ2-5,ASSAGQGEETQY
NA,TRBV4-2,TRBJ1-5,ASSQVGGPTQPQH
TRBD1,TRBV19,NA,ASSLGQGPSYEQY
TRBD1,TRBV7-8,TRBJ1-4,ASSPPTGGNEKLF